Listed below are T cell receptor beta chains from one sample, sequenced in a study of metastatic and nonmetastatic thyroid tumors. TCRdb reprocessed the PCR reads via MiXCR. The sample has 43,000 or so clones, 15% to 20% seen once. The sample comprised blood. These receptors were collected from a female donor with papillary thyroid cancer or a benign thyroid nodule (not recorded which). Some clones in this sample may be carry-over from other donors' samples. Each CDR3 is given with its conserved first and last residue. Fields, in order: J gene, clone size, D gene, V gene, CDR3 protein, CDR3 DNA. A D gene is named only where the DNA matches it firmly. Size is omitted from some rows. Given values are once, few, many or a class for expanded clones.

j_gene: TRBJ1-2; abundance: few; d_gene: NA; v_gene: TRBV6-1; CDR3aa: CASRQGPTGYGYTF; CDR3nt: TGTGCCAGCCGGCAAGGCCCAACTGGCTATGGCTACACCTTC
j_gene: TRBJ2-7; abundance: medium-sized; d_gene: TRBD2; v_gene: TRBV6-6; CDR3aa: CASSYSTSSSYEQYF; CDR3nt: TGTGCCAGCAGTTACTCGACTAGCAGCTCCTACGAGCAGTACTTC
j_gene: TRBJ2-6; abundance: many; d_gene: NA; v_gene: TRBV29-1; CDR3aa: CSVEAGPALEFSGANVLTF; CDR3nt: TGCAGCGTTGAAGCGGGCCCGGCCCTAGAGTTCTCTGGGGCCAACGTCCTGACTTTC
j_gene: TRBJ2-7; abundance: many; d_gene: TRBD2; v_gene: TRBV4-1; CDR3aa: CASSQGTSGYEQYF; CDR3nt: TGCGCCAGCAGCCAAGGGACTAGCGGGTACGAGCAGTACTTC
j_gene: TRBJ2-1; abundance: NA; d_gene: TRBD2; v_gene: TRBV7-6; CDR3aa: CASSSSGTTRTYNEQFF; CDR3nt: TGTGCCAGCAGCTCCTCTGGGACTACACGAACCTACAATGAGCAGTTCTTC
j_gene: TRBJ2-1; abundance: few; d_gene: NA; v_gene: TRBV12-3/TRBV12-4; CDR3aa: CASILAYNEQFF; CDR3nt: TGTGCCAGCATCCTAGCGTACAATGAGCAGTTCTTC
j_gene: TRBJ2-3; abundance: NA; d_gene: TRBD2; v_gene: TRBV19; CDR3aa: CASKPSGVLDTQYF; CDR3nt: TGTGCCAGTAAACCTAGCGGGGTTTTGGATACGCAGTATTTT
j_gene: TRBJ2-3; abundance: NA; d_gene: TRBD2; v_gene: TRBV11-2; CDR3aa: CASSRSTGLAGGTDTQYF; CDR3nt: TGTGCCAGCAGCCGCTCTACGGGCCTGGCGGGAGGGACAGATACGCAGTATTTT
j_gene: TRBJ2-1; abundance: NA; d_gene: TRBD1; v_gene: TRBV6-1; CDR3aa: CASSVQGSYNEQFF; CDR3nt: TGTGCCAGCAGTGTACAGGGGTCCTACAATGAGCAGTTCTTC
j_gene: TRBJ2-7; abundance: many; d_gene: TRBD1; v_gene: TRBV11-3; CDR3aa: CASSRDSSYEQYF; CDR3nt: TGTGCCAGCAGCCGGGACAGCTCCTACGAGCAGTACTTC
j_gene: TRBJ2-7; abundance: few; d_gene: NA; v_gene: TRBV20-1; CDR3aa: CSARDGEGNYEQYF; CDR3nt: TGCAGTGCTAGAGACGGAGAGGGTAACTACGAGCAGTACTTC
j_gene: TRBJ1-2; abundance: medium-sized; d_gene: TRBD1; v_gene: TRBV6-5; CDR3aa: CASSYSISGTASYGYTF; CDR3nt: TGTGCCAGCAGTTACTCGATCTCCGGGACAGCGTCATATGGCTACACCTTC
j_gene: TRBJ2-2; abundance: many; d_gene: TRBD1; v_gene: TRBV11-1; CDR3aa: CASSSLSGGEVGGELFF; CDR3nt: TGTGCCAGCAGCTCTCTCTCAGGGGGCGAGGTTGGCGGGGAGCTGTTTTTT
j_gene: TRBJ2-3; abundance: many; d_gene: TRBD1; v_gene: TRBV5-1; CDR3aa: CASSSSDRGLNTDTQYF; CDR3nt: TGCGCCAGCAGCTCTTCCGACAGGGGGCTTAACACAGATACGCAGTATTTT
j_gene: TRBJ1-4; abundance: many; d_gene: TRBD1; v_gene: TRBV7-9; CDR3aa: CASSPQGATDNEKLFF; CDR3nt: TGTGCCAGCAGCCCGCAGGGGGCGACGGATAATGAAAAACTGTTTTTT
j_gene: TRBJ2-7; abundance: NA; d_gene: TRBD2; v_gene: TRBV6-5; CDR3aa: CVSSYRGGYEQYF; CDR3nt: TGTGTCAGCAGTTATCGGGGGGGCTACGAGCAGTACTTC
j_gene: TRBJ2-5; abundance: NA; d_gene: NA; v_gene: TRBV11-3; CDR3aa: CASSLVPRHSQETQYF; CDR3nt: TGTGCCAGCAGCTTAGTACCCAGGCATAGCCAAGAGACCCAGTACTTC
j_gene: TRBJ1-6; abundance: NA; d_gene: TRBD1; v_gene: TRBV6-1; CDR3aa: CASSRGQGYSPLHF; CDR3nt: TGTGCCAGCAGCCGTGGACAGGGTTATTCACCCCTCCACTTT
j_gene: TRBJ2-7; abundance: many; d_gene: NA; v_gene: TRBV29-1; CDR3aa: CSVRQSTYEQYF; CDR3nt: TGCAGCGTCCGACAGTCAACCTACGAGCAGTACTTC
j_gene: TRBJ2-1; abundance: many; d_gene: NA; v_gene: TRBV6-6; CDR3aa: CASSYANPGKSGRGHNEQFF; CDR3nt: TGTGCCAGCAGTTACGCGAACCCGGGGAAATCGGGAAGGGGCCACAATGAGCAGTTCTTC
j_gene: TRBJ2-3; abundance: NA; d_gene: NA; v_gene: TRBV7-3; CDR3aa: CASSLTGVRRGAQYF; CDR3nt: TGTGCCAGCAGCTTAACCGGAGTCCGCCGGGGTGCGCAGTATTTT
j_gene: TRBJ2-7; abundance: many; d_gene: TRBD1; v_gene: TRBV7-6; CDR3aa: CASSLRTGVYEQYF; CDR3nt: TGTGCCAGCAGCTTGCGGACAGGGGTCTACGAGCAGTACTTC
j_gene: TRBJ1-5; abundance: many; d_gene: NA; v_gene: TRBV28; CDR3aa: CASSLLSNQPQHF; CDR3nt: TGTGCCAGCAGTTTACTTAGCAATCAGCCCCAGCATTTT
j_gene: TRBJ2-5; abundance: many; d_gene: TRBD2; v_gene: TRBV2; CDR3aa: CASRGEGREDQYF; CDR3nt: TGTGCCAGCAGGGGGGAAGGGAGGGAAGACCAGTACTTC
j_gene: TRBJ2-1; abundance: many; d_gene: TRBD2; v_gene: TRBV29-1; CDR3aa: CSVVGGVRSEQFF; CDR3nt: TGCAGCGTTGTGGGGGGGGTGAGGAGTGAGCAGTTCTTC
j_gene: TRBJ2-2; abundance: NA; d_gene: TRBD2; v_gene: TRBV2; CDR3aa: CASSVGTSGDTGELFF; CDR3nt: TGTGCCAGCAGTGTCGGTACTAGCGGGGACACCGGGGAGCTGTTTTTT
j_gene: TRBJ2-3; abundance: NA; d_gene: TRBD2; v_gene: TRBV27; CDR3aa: CATSGGDGTDTQYF; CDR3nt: TGTGCCACATCTGGGGGGGACGGGACAGATACGCAGTATTTT
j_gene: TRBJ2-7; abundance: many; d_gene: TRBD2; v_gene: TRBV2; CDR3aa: CASLTSGSFDEQYF; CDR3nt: TGTGCCAGCCTGACTAGCGGGAGCTTCGACGAGCAGTACTTC
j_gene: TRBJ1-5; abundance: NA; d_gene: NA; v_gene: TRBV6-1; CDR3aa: CASSDTRAGNQPQHF; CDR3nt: TGTGCCAGCAGTGATACAAGGGCAGGCAATCAGCCCCAGCATTTT
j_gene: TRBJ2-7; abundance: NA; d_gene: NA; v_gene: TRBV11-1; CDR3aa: CASRLAAVIFHEQYF; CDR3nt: TGTGCCAGCAGGTTAGCGGCAGTAATCTTCCACGAGCAGTACTTC
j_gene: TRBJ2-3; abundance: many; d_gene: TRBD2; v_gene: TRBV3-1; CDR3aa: CASSHLAGGSADTQYF; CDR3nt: TGTGCCAGCAGCCACCTAGCGGGAGGTTCTGCGGATACGCAGTATTTT
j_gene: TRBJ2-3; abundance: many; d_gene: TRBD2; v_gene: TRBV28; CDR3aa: CASSYPPAGARIDTQYF; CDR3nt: TGTGCCAGCAGTTACCCTCCGGCGGGAGCGCGAATAGATACGCAGTATTTT
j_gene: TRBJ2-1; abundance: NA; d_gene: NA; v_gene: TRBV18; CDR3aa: CASSPGRANNEQFF; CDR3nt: TGTGCCAGCTCACCAGGCAGAGCCAACAATGAGCAGTTCTTC
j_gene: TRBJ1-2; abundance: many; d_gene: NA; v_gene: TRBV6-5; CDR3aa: CASSYSRVGGYTF; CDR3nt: TGTGCCAGCAGTTACTCTCGAGTAGGGGGCTACACCTTC
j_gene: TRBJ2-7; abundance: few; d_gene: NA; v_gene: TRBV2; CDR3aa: CASSGEAKAYEQYF; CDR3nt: TGTGCCAGCAGTGGGGAGGCGAAGGCCTACGAGCAGTACTTC
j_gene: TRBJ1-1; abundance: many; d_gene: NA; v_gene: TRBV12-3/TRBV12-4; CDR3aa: CASSYSTGYTEAFF; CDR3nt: TGTGCCAGCAGTTATTCTACAGGGTACACTGAGGCTTTCTTT
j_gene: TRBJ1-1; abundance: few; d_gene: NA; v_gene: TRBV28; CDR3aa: CASSRETVMAFF; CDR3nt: TGTGCCAGCAGCAGGGAGACGGTGATGGCTTTCTTT
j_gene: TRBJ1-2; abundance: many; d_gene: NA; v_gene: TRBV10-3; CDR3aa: CAISDVRTGTNYGYTF; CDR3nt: TGTGCCATCAGTGACGTCCGGACGGGAACTAACTATGGCTACACCTTC
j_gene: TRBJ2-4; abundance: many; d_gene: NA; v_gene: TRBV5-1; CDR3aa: CASSLDGGKNIQYF; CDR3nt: TGCGCCAGCAGCTTGGACGGGGGCAAAAACATTCAGTACTTC
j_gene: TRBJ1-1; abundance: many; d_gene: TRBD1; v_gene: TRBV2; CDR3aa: CASSKQGYTNTEAFF; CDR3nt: TGTGCCAGCAGCAAACAGGGGTACACGAACACTGAAGCTTTCTTT
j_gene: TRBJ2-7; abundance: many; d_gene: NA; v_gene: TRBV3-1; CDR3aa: CASSQDASGAYEQYF; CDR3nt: TGTGCCAGCAGCCAAGATGCGTCGGGGGCCTACGAGCAGTACTTC
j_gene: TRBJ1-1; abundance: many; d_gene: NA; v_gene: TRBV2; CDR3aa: CASSPMNTEAFF; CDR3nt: TGTGCCAGCTCCCCCATGAACACTGAAGCTTTCTTT
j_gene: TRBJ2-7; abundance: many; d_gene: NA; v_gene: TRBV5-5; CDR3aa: CASSLSVGSSYEQYF; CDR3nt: TGTGCCAGCAGCTTGTCTGTCGGAAGCTCCTACGAGCAGTACTTC
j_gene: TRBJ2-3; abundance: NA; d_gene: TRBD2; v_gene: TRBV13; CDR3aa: CASGGLGVAGGPGTDTQYF; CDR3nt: TGTGCCAGCGGCGGCCTAGGGGTAGCGGGAGGGCCCGGCACAGATACGCAGTATTTT
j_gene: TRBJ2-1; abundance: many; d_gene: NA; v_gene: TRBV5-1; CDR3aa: CASSASYNEQFF; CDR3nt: TGCGCCAGCAGCGCCTCCTACAATGAGCAGTTCTTC
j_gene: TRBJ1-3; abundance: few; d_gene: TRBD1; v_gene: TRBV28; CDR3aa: CASNAGGPGNTIYF; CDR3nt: TGTGCCAGCAATGCAGGGGGACCTGGAAACACCATATATTTT
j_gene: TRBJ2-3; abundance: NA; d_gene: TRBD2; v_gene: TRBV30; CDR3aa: CAWSEQRGPDTQYF; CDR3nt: TGTGCCTGGAGTGAACAGCGGGGTCCGGATACGCAGTATTTT
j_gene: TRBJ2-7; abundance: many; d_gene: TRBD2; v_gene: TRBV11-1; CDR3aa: CASSPGTSGSFVQYF; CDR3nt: TGTGCCAGCAGCCCCGGGACTAGCGGGAGTTTCGTGCAGTACTTC
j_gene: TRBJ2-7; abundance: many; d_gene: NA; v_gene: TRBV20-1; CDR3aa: CSARDRHNWAPYEQYF; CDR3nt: TGCAGTGCTAGAGATCGTCATAATTGGGCGCCCTACGAGCAGTACTTC
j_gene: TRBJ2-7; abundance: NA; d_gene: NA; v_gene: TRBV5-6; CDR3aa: CASSSHALYEQYF; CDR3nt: TGTGCCAGCAGCAGCCACGCCCTCTACGAGCAGTACTTC
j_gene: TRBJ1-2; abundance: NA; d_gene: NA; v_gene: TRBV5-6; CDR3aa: CASSAGKGGYTF; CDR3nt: TGTGCCAGCAGCGCCGGTAAGGGTGGCTACACCTTC